These 18 T cell receptor beta chains share one sample of origin, sequenced in a study of regulatory T cells in long-lasting Graves disease (dated by TCRdb to about 2021). The meaning of the sample's time point label: newly diagnosed GD, antithyroid drugs for less than 3 months. RNA was extracted from PBMCs in TRIzol for both TCR sequencing and RNA sequencing. The library was built by means of multiplex PCR. Sequencing was performed on an Illumina HiSeq 4000. TCR beta libraries were built with iRepertoire HTBI primers and Arm-PCR amplification of CDR3 regions. TCRdb cleaned the public reads at Q25 with fastp, built clones with MiXCR and kept in-frame beta chains. Rows with one shared CDR3 protein collapse into an entry with the most common genes and DNA. The sample records 240,000 or so distinct CDR3 sequences, 20% of which are singletons. Approximately 14% of the sample is taken by the ten largest.

The sample consisted of peripheral blood mononuclear cells (PBMCs), taken at new diagnosis, from a patient treated with antithyroid drugs. These receptors all come from a female donor with Graves disease.

Ten or more counts support this clonotype. The chain combines TRBV20-1 with TRBJ1-2; 7 bases match TRBD1. The germline V gene has CDR1 DFQATT and CDR2 SNEGSKA (reference sequence). The J segment lost 0 bases and the V segment lost 3 bases, leaving 10 bases of the junction unmatched. The CDR3 is made up of 16 amino acids. Written as DNA, the CDR3 is TGCAGTGCTAGCACAGCGGGACAGCAAGCTAACTATGGCTACACCTTC. Translating it yields CSASTAGQQANYGYTF.

Concerning this clonotype: A junction boundary mismatches the germline segment, possibly from a read error. The chain links TRBV11-1 to TRBJ2-6; D is undetermined. Germline CDR1 and CDR2: SGHAT and FQDESV (reference sequence). The CDR3 is 17 amino acids. This CDR3 reads CASSRSVVNSGANVLTF. The CDR3, as DNA: TGCGCCAGCAGCCGAAGCGTAGTCAACTCTGGGGCCAACGTCCTGACTTTC. Full variable domain (remainder filled in from reference TRBV11-1 and TRBJ2-6): EAEVAQSPRYKITEKSQAVAFWCDPISGHATLYWYRQILGQGPELLVQFQDESVVDDSQLPKDRFSAERLKGVDSTLKIQPAELGDSAMYLCASSRSVVNSGANVLTFGAGSRLTVL.

There are many counts of this clonotype. The J gene is TRBJ2-1, the V gene TRBV29-1; perhaps TRBD2 as D (6 bases). The germline V gene has CDR1 SQVTM and CDR2 ANQGSEA. CDR3 length: 14 amino acids. V was clipped by 3 bases and J by 0 bases, with 9 bases between them. CDR3 coding DNA: TGCAGCGTTGAGCCCGGGAGCTCCTACAATGAGCAGTTCTTC. This translates into CSVEPGSSYNEQFF.

This clonotype has a handful of counts. A much larger clone lies a single base off, so this may be a read error. The rearrangement joins TRBV20-1 to TRBJ2-3, with a possible D match to TRBD1 (5 bases). Looked up from germline, CDR1 is DFQATT and CDR2 is SNEGSKA (reference sequence). This CDR3 region has 12 residues. The CDR3 nucleotides read TGCAGTGCAACCGACAGCACCGATACGCAGTATTTT. Translation gives CSATDSTDTQYF.

For this clonotype: Compared with germline, one end of the junction differs, possibly owing to a read error. DNA of the CDR3: TGCGCCAGCAGCCAAGATTTGCTTCGTTCCCCCTACAATGAGCAGTTCTTC. Residues: CASSQDLLRSPYNEQFF. The rearrangement joins TRBV5-8 to TRBJ2-1; D gene uncertain. The CDR3 spans 17 residues. Germline values: CDR1 SGHTS, CDR2 YDEGEE.

On this clonotype: A read error may be the cause here, since a much bigger clone is one base away. CDR3 DNA: TGTGCCAGCAGCTTGGATCCCATTTACAATGAGCAGTACTTC. It yields the protein CASSLDPIYNEQYF. The rearrangement links TRBV7-2 to TRBJ2-4, with D unclear. Trimming removed 3 bases from V and 13 bases from J, with 19 bases in between. The CDR3 runs 14 residues. CDR1 is SGHTA, CDR2 FQGNSA, per germline. Looking up the rest from reference TRBV7-2 and TRBJ2-4 gives the full variable domain: GAGVSQSPSNKVTEKGKDVELRCDPISGHTALYWYRQSLGQGLEFLIYFQGNSAPDKSGLPSDRFSAERTGGSVSTLTIQRTQQEDSAVYLCASSLDPIYNEQYFGAGTRLSVL.

In its sample, this clonotype was seen many times. The chain combines TRBV5-1 with TRBJ2-1, with a tentative D call TRBD1 (8 bases). The CDR3 sequence is 16 residues long. Germline assignment: CDR1 SGHRS and CDR2 YFSETQ. Trimming pared 3 bases from V and 7 bases from J, leaving 20 bases between. The CDR3 DNA follows: TGCGCCAGCAGCTCGACAGGGGCTACGGGGGGAAATGAGCAGTTCTTC. Its protein product is CASSSTGATGGNEQFF.

This clonotype was observed once. The V call is TRBV2, the J call TRBJ2-1, with TRBD1 identical over 7 bases. V lost 3 bases and J lost 0; bases outside the gene matches: 5. Germline lookup yields CDR1 SNHLY and CDR2 FYNNEI. The CDR3 length is 16 residues. The CDR3 nucleotides read TGTGCCAGCAGTGACACAGGGGCCGGCTCCTACAATGAGCAGTTCTTC. Its protein is CASSDTGAGSYNEQFF.

Only a few counts were recorded for this clonotype. The chain has TRBV19 and TRBJ1-5, with D possibly being TRBD1 (5 bases). V lost 6 bases, J lost 3 bases, and 18 bases lay in between. This CDR3 has 16 residues. The germline CDR1 and CDR2 sequences are LNHDA and SQIVND (reference sequence). This CDR3 is CASRRGGDPYNQPQHF. Here the CDR3 DNA reads TGTGCCAGTAGACGGGGGGGGGACCCCTACAATCAGCCCCAGCATTTT.

Details on this clonotype: This likely reflects a read error, since a far larger clone is one base away. V usage is TRBV20-1 and J usage is TRBJ2-5; D unclear. The DNA end lines up better with TRBJ2-1; the J call may be wrong. Germline CDR1 and CDR2: DFQATT and SNEGSKA (reference sequence). This CDR3 contains 15 residues. DNA for the CDR3: TGCAGTGCTAGAGATGAACGGGTCTCCGTGAATGAGCAGTTCTTC. This encodes CSARDERVSVNEQFF.

This clonotype was seen a handful of times. The gene calls are TRBV4-3 and TRBJ1-2; D remains ambiguous. The ends were cut back, 0 bases at V and 4 bases at J, with 9 bases in the middle. The V gene's germline CDR1 is LGHNA and CDR2 YSLEER. This CDR3 contains 14 residues. This CDR3 is CASSQDKASYGYTF. CDR3 coding DNA: TGCGCCAGCAGCCAAGATAAGGCGAGCTATGGCTACACCTTC.

This clonotype occurred many times. This chain joins TRBV10-3 and TRBJ2-5, with D possibly TRBD1 on 5 matching bases. Germline CDR1 reads ENHRY; CDR2 reads SYGVKD. The CDR3 covers 14 residues. Trimming pared 0 bases from V and 4 bases from J, leaving 9 bases between. CDR3 coding DNA: TGTGCCATCAGTGAGTCGGGAAGGGGAGAGACCCAGTACTTC. Amino acid sequence: CAISESGRGETQYF.

This clonotype was observed many times. The chain joins TRBV7-2 to TRBJ1-1; D gene unclear. There are 14 residues in the CDR3. Germline V CDR1 and CDR2: SGHTA, FQGNSA. Trimming cost V 7 bases and J 5 bases, with 17 bases left between them. CDR3 sequence: CASTADGVGTEAFF. CDR3 DNA: TGTGCCAGCACCGCGGACGGGGTTGGGACTGAAGCTTTCTTT.

This clonotype was seen at least ten times. This rearrangement joins TRBV5-1 to TRBJ2-7, with D perhaps TRBD1 (5 bases). V was shortened by 4 bases and J by 3 bases, with 14 bases between the two germline ends. Germline-derived CDR1 and CDR2 are SGHRS and YFSETQ. CDR3 size: 14 residues. CDR3 amino acids: CASSTLTDNYEQYF. DNA of the CDR3: TGCGCCAGCAGCACCTTGACAGATAACTACGAGCAGTACTTC.

This clonotype was seen ten or more times. The chain is built from TRBV6-1 and TRBJ1-4, with D unresolved. Germline values: CDR1 MNHNS, CDR2 SASEGT. V lost 5 bases and J 5 bases, leaving 12 bases between the germline ends. The length of the CDR3 is 14 residues. The CDR3 DNA reads TGTGCCAGCAGTCGGAGACACCCGAATGAAAAACTGTTTTTT. It yields the protein CASSRRHPNEKLFF.

The V gene is TRBV29-1, the J gene TRBJ2-7, with D perhaps TRBD1 or TRBD2 (5 bases each). This CDR3 contains 12 residues. CDR1 and CDR2 (germline): SQVTM, ANQGSEA. The V end was cut by 6 bases, the J end by 7 bases, with 16 bases between. The CDR3 here is CSVSREGSEQYF. CDR3 sequence (DNA): TGCAGCGTCTCGCGTGAGGGGAGTGAGCAGTACTTC.

Many counts were recorded for this clonotype. This sequence joins TRBV20-1 and TRBJ2-3; TRBD2 agrees at 7 bases. The trim removed 4 bases at V and 0 bases at J, leaving 4 bases unmatched. The CDR3 covers 14 residues. Germline V CDR1 and CDR2: DFQATT, SNEGSKA (reference sequence). The CDR3 DNA sequence: TGCAGTGCTATGAAAGCGGGGAGCACAGATACGCAGTATTTT. This translates into CSAMKAGSTDTQYF.

Concerning this clonotype: This is likely an artifact of a read error, given a far larger clone one base away. The chain recombines TRBV11-3 with TRBJ1-1; 7 bases map to TRBD1. The germline V gene encodes CDR1 SGHNT and CDR2 YENEEA. This CDR3 is built from 14 residues. The DNA of the CDR3 is TGTGCCGGCAGATATGGGACAGCAATCCCTGAAGCTTTCTTT. This codes for CAGRYGTAIPEAFF.